This T cell receptor beta chain was documented in a study of blood T cell repertoires in COVID-19 (dated by TCRdb to the early 2020s). The study in broad terms: Samples from collaborators originated in the United States, Italy and Spain and spanned both the acute and convalescent phases of COVID-19. The repertoires were released in a freely available public database meant as a resource for research on the immune response to SARS-CoV-2. Nearly every sample came with metadata listing a de-identified subject ID, COVID-19 status, age in years and sex. The material from the prospective study consisted of cDNA or gDNA derived from T cells, B-cell-depleted T cells, or PBMCs. The dataset comprised deeply sampled blood TCRbeta repertoires from subjects exposed to, actively infected with, or recovered from COVID-19. Where HLA class I and class II types were available, the types were taken from metadata supplied by the sample provider, not from assay-based typing. Samples were obtained from the ongoing ImmuneRACE study (first 160 participants) and from over 1,000 subjects provided by 6 global collaborators. Results the study describes overall, beyond this receptor: Clinical and demographic metadata were provided uncurated, with the amount varying by source and participant.

TCRbeta CDR3 regions were amplified from genomic DNA using the immunoSEQ Assay, a bias-controlled multiplex PCR. In the original analysis: Nucleated cell counts per sample were estimated from amplification of reference gene primers within the assay. To quantify the absolute abundance of each unique TCRbeta CDR3 rearrangement, sequence reads were collapsed and filtered. For each sample, productive Simpson clonality was calculated as the square root of Simpson's diversity index over productive rearrangements. The table was pulled from immuneACCESS by TCRdb, which kept in-frame rearrangements only. Such tables lose some clones; where checked, under half of the loss comes from unresolved V genes, and the rest has no known cause. The V and J calls and clone size were taken over from that table, and D and trimming were inferred from the DNA. Present in this sample are 100,000 to 150,000 clones, roughly 89% of which were seen just once. Approximately 3.6% of the sample goes to the ten largest clones.

Participants in the prospective study were aged roughly 18 to 95 years, lived in under 30 United States geographic areas, and enrolled through a virtual design. Cohort assignment in the prospective study relied on participant-reported clinical history from a screening survey and a study questionnaire. For ImmuneRACE Cohort 3, a participant was defined as recovered based on two consecutive negative NP/OP PCR tests, clearance by a healthcare professional, or resolution of symptoms. Mobile phlebotomists in the prospective study collected whole blood, serum and a nasopharyngeal or oropharyngeal swab from every participant. Additional blood draws and questionnaires over an approximately 2-month period could optionally be provided by prospective study participants. Prospective study blood samples were shipped either frozen or at room temperature before DNA extraction. CDR1 MGHDK and CDR2 SYGVNS are derived from the germline V gene. There are 14 amino acids in the CDR3, from cysteine to phenylalanine inclusive. Only the CDR3 DNA stays, 42 bases, in frame from base 1. Trimming removed 7 bases from V and 5 bases from J; the gene matches leave 6 bases unexplained.

The table lists this clone with a count of one. Its antigen target is currently unknown. Base qualities are missing; no much larger clone stands one base away. This sequence was found in a woman between 25 and 40 years old who had recovered from COVID-19. Source material: PBMCs or T cells enriched from blood (not recorded which). This sequence uses TRBV25-1 and TRBJ1-1, with 11 bases aligning to TRBD1. In nucleotide form, the sequence is TGTGCCAGCAAGGGACAGGGGGGATTGACTGAAGCTTTCTTT. Its translation is CASKGQGGLTEAFF.